This TCR beta chain appears in the sequencing data of a study of cytomegalovirus exposure and HLA in healthy donors. Points from the study as a whole: Presence/absence analyses rested on an assumption that sequencing depth was roughly uniform across donors. In a later analysis, HLA-associated TCR beta chains were more clonally expanded than equally common others. Earlier analysis yielded a pattern in which most TCR beta V segments were productive about 87% or about 30% of the time.

Vbeta (60) and Jbeta (13) primers were used in the PCR. The repertoire was sequenced with immunoSEQ multiplex PCR; TCRdb's copy has only in-frame clones and lacks some. The sample includes under 200,000 clones, over 9.5% of them seen just once. This clone was counted a few times. The antigen is not known. The sequence was collected from a man in his forties or fifties in good health and CMV-seropositive. Specimen: PBMCs.

CDR3 sequence: CASSPPTGGITEAFF. The CDR3 DNA is TGTGCCAGCTCACCACCGACAGGGGGCATCACTGAAGCTTTCTTT. The chain combines TRBV18 with TRBJ1-1, with TRBD1 identical over 10 bases. CDR1 and CDR2 (germline): KGHSH, LQKENI. After removal of 0 bases from V and 4 bases from J, the junction contained 2 bases not matched to a gene. This CDR3 has 15 amino acids.